The clone carrying this T cell receptor (beta chain) was counted a few times. What it binds is not known. Through Arm-PCR of CDR3 regions and iRepertoire HTBI primers, TCR beta libraries were built. Via MiXCR, TCRdb re-called the multiplex PCR reads, giving one row per CDR3 protein. The table records approximately 400,000 distinct CDR3 sequences, less than 25% of them present only once. Time point of the sample: persistent/refractory GD, antithyroid drugs over 5 years with positive TRAb. There was RNA extracted from PBMCs, and the TCR library was made from it. CDR3 length: 9 amino acids. CDR1 is DFQATT and CDR2 is SNEGSKA in the germline V gene (reference sequence). The data belong to a study of regulatory T cells in long-lasting Graves disease. Whole-study results and caveats: Newly diagnosed disease favored TRBV20-1 and TRBJ2-1 over persistent disease. The persistent group shared around 2,600 public clonotypes, more than the roughly 970 shared by new patients.

This chain connects TRBV20-1 to TRBJ1-1; D is undetermined. The sample consisted of peripheral blood mononuclear cells (PBMCs), taken when the disease was refractory, from a patient treated with antithyroid drugs. The source of this sequence is a female donor with Graves disease. CDR3 nucleotide sequence: TGCAGGCCGAACACTGAAGCTTTCTTT. As protein: CRPNTEAFF.